The clone carrying this T cell receptor (beta chain) appeared many times. The CDR3 totals 15 residues. V lost 1 base to trimming and J lost 1 base; unmatched junction nucleotides: 5. Germline assignment: CDR1 DFQATT and CDR2 SNEGSKA (reference sequence). This specimen belongs to a study of neurological immune-mediated disorders. TCRdb itself ran the 5' RACE reads through MiXCR, one entry per CDR3 protein. The sample includes tens of thousands of distinct CDR3 sequences, roughly a sixth seen only once; the top ten take 15% to 17%. This clonotype was sampled from a woman in her thirties or forties in good health. The sequenced material came from PBMCs. This chain joins TRBV20-1 and TRBJ1-1; TRBD1 agrees at 8 bases. The CDR3 DNA sequence: TGCAGTGCTAGAGCAGGGGGCTCCGGGAACACTGAAGCTTTCTTT. Encoded protein: CSARAGGSGNTEAFF.